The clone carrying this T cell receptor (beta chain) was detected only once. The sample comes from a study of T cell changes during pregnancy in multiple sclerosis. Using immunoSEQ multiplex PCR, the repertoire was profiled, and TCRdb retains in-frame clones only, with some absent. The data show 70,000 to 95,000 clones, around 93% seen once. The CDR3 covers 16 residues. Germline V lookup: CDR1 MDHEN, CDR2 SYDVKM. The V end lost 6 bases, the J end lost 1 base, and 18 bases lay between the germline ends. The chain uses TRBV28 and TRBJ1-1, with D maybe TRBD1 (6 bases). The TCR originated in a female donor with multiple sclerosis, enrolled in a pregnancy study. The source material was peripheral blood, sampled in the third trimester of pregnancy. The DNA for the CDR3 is TGTGCCAGCAGCCAACCGACCTGGACAGCGAACACTGAAGCTTTCTTT. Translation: CASSQPTWTANTEAFF. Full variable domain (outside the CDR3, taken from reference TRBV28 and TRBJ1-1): DVKVTQSSRYLVKRTGEKVFLECVQDMDHENMFWYRQDPGLGLRLIYFSYDVKMKEKGDIPEGYSVSREKKERFSLILESASTNQTSMYLCASSQPTWTANTEAFFGQGTRLTVV.